This is a list of T cell receptor beta chains from one sample in a study of T cell responses to AZD1222 COVID-19 vaccine. The repertoire was sequenced with immunoSEQ multiplex PCR; TCRdb's copy has only in-frame clones and lacks some. The sample lists fewer than 120,000 clones; about nine tenths were seen once. Material: peripheral blood, obtained on day 0 of AZD1222 vaccination. These receptors were obtained from an adult in good health. The conserved cysteine and the conserved F or W are not part of the CDR3 here.

V gene: TRBV5-1
CDR3 protein: ASSLEVSGGELAKNIQY

V gene: TRBV19
CDR3 protein: ASSISDSNTEAF

V gene: TRBV7-8
CDR3 protein: ASSPLSGLDEAF

V gene: TRBV7-9
CDR3 protein: ASSFRQGGTEAF

V gene: TRBV5-1
CDR3 protein: ASSLEGTGDNSPLH

V gene: TRBV6-1
CDR3 protein: ASSEGRFGTDTQY

V gene: TRBV5-1
CDR3 protein: ASSFGANTGELF

V gene: TRBV30
CDR3 protein: AWIGGREQY

V gene: TRBV27
CDR3 protein: ASSLSGVGQPQH

V gene: TRBV4-1
CDR3 protein: ASSQPGYYGYT

V gene: TRBV25-1
CDR3 protein: ASSGLGQANEKLF

V gene: TRBV18
CDR3 protein: ASSPPDRAVPGELF

V gene: TRBV5-1
CDR3 protein: ASSLATGKLTYGYT

V gene: TRBV27
CDR3 protein: ASSSGTGAASYEQY

V gene: TRBV20-1
CDR3 protein: SASAQGQGRTEAF

V gene: TRBV11-2
CDR3 protein: ASSLTGSRTEAF

V gene: TRBV20-1
CDR3 protein: SARQGNEQY

V gene: TRBV28
CDR3 protein: ASSFLQGQDEKLF

V gene: TRBV15
CDR3 protein: ATSRDAGNSNQPQH

V gene: TRBV5-8
CDR3 protein: ASSSAKFATNEKLF

V gene: TRBV10-2
CDR3 protein: ASRSSSYNSPLH

V gene: TRBV5-1
CDR3 protein: ASSARQTNYGYT

V gene: TRBV18
CDR3 protein: ASSRGHDEQY

V gene: TRBV20-1
CDR3 protein: SATSPLH

V gene: TRBV3-1/TRBV3-2
CDR3 protein: ASSHSGYSYEQY

V gene: TRBV11-2
CDR3 protein: ASSLYRDGELF

V gene: TRBV7-9
CDR3 protein: ASSLLGATNEKLF

V gene: TRBV5-1
CDR3 protein: ASSAPKTRSTDTQY

V gene: TRBV2
CDR3 protein: ASNAGGSGEQY

V gene: TRBV6-4
CDR3 protein: ASSDRPPTWTATAAAGANVLT

V gene: TRBV15
CDR3 protein: ATSRRGQQSGYT

V gene: TRBV29-1
CDR3 protein: SVLDTDYGYT

V gene: TRBV5-1
CDR3 protein: ASSLGQSGTEAF

V gene: TRBV18
CDR3 protein: ASCQGRNQPQH

V gene: TRBV6-6
CDR3 protein: ASSILYNEQF

V gene: TRBV29-1
CDR3 protein: SVQVGGPRETQY

V gene: TRBV20-1
CDR3 protein: SADENEKLF

V gene: TRBV3-1/TRBV3-2
CDR3 protein: ASSQVGGELF

V gene: TRBV10-1
CDR3 protein: ASTPGGLGTGELF

V gene: TRBV19
CDR3 protein: ASSRVGANEKLF

V gene: TRBV4-1
CDR3 protein: ASSQKDGGLNTEAF

V gene: TRBV4-2
CDR3 protein: ASSPGGKENTEAF

V gene: TRBV5-1
CDR3 protein: ASSLESNNQPQH

V gene: TRBV29-1
CDR3 protein: SVGTGNEQY

V gene: TRBV27
CDR3 protein: ASSETQGGGELF

V gene: TRBV3-1/TRBV3-2
CDR3 protein: ASSQPGTGVNEQF

V gene: TRBV3-1/TRBV3-2
CDR3 protein: ASSQAGMGGYT

V gene: TRBV4-1
CDR3 protein: ASSLERGLGYT

V gene: TRBV7-9
CDR3 protein: ASSAQSGRGRWNSPLH

V gene: TRBV25-1
CDR3 protein: ASSELSDNPNTEAF

V gene: TRBV4-1
CDR3 protein: ASSQVERGGNEQY

V gene: TRBV7-9
CDR3 protein: ASSLAPLAGANEQF

V gene: TRBV19
CDR3 protein: ASRTANTEAF

V gene: TRBV9
CDR3 protein: ASSPGTGDSYGYT